The rows below give T cell receptor beta chains drawn from one sample of a study of blood T cells in healthy people across ages. Using its own MiXCR run on the 5' RACE reads, TCRdb lists one record per CDR3 protein. The sample contains 650,000 to 950,000 distinct CDR3 sequences, under 45% of which appear only once. Specimen: blood. The receptor set was obtained from a man aged 60-69 years in good health. Each CDR3 is given with its conserved first and last residue. Each record gives: clone size, D gene, J gene, CDR3 length, V gene, CDR3 protein, CDR3 DNA. D genes are given only for firm matches. For some rows the clone size is stated as once, few or many, or as a class when expanded; others skip it.

once TRBD1 TRBJ1-5 14 TRBV28 CASSPPGRGQPQHF TGTGCCAGCAGTCCACCGGGCAGGGGGCAGCCCCAGCATTTT
NA NA TRBJ1-2 14 TRBV6-6 CASSYDRPGDGYTF TGTGCCAGCAGTTATGACAGGCCTGGGGATGGCTACACCTTC
NA TRBD2 TRBJ2-7 17 TRBV7-6 CASSLGWTSGGAYEQYF TGTGCCAGCAGCTTAGGTTGGACTAGCGGGGGAGCCTACGAGCAGTACTTC
NA NA TRBJ2-1 15 TRBV9 CASSVAGRAYNEQFF TGTGCCAGCAGCGTTGCGGGACGAGCGTACAATGAGCAGTTCTTC
few TRBD2 TRBJ2-3 17 TRBV5-1 CASSLDPSGGITDTQYF TGCGCCAGCAGCTTGGACCCTAGCGGGGGGATCACAGATACGCAGTATTTT
NA NA TRBJ2-1 17 TRBV7-2 CASSPVVGPSSYNEQFF TGTGCCAGCAGCCCAGTCGTCGGGCCAAGCTCCTACAATGAGCAGTTCTTC
NA NA TRBJ2-3 12 TRBV24-1 CATSSYEDTQYF TGTGCCACCAGTTCGTACGAAGATACGCAGTATTTT
NA NA TRBJ2-5 12 TRBV10-3 CAISGSRETQYF TGTGCCATCAGTGGCAGCAGAGAGACCCAGTACTTC
once NA TRBJ2-5 14 TRBV20-1 CSARDLEAGETQYF TGCAGTGCTAGAGATCTGGAAGCTGGGGAGACCCAGTACTTC
NA NA TRBJ2-4 11 TRBV7-9 CASSLGTDQYF TGTGCCAGCAGCTTAGGGACTGATCAGTACTTC
NA NA TRBJ2-1 11 TRBV30 CAWSGENEQFF TGTGCCTGGAGTGGCGAGAATGAGCAGTTCTTC
few TRBD1 TRBJ2-1 14 TRBV2 CASSYVAGGREQFF TGTGCCAGCAGCTACGTGGCAGGGGGTCGGGAGCAGTTCTTC
NA NA TRBJ2-1 14 TRBV18 CASSPRQGHNEQFF TGTGCCAGCTCCCCACGTCAGGGCCACAATGAGCAGTTCTTC
NA TRBD1 TRBJ2-3 13 TRBV29-1 CSVPTGGTDTQYF TGCAGCGTTCCTACAGGGGGGACAGATACGCAGTATTTT
NA NA TRBJ1-2 12 TRBV20-1 CSASHQNSGYTF TGCAGTGCTTCTCATCAAAATTCAGGCTACACCTTC
NA NA TRBJ1-6 14 TRBV5-6 CASSLASDNSPLHF TGTGCCAGCAGCTTGGCCTCTGATAATTCACCCCTCCACTTT
few NA TRBJ2-1 14 TRBV5-1 CASNRWSSYNEQFF TGCGCCAGCAACAGGTGGAGCTCCTACAATGAGCAGTTCTTC
NA NA TRBJ2-2 15 TRBV25-1 CASSDWTENTGELFF TGTGCCAGCAGTGATTGGACAGAAAACACCGGGGAGCTGTTTTTT
NA NA TRBJ1-2 14 TRBV20-1 CSARATTGGYGYTF TGCAGTGCTAGAGCCACTACGGGAGGCTATGGCTACACCTTC
many TRBD2 TRBJ2-1 14 TRBV20-1 CSARPSGRYNEQFF TGCAGTGCTAGACCTAGCGGGAGGTACAATGAGCAGTTCTTC
NA NA TRBJ2-5 15 TRBV7-9 CASSFPRVFQETQYF TGTGCCAGCAGCTTCCCTCGGGTGTTTCAAGAGACCCAGTACTTC
many TRBD2 TRBJ2-3 17 TRBV5-1 CASSPGLAGGLSDTQYF TGCGCCAGCAGCCCGGGACTAGCGGGGGGACTTTCCGATACGCAGTATTTT
NA NA TRBJ2-5 14 TRBV30 CAWSVRDPRETQYF TGTGCCTGGAGTGTTCGGGACCCGAGGGAGACCCAGTACTTC
NA TRBD2 TRBJ2-1 15 TRBV12-3/TRBV12-4 CASSSSSGRYNEQFF TGTGCCAGCAGTTCCTCTAGCGGGCGGTACAATGAGCAGTTCTTC
NA NA TRBJ1-1 14 TRBV7-6 CASSSGVGNTEAFF TGTGCCAGCAGCTCGGGAGTCGGGAACACTGAAGCTTTCTTT